This T cell receptor beta chain was sequenced for a study of read filtering for tumor transcriptome and immune sequencing (dated by TCRdb to 2020 to 2021). Context from the whole study: The cohort was composed of roughly 16 male and 14 to 15 female patients, with a mean age of approximately 62 years and an age range of about 40 to 90. Under revised international staging, 8 or 9 patients fell into R-ISS I, more than 15 into R-ISS II and over five into R-ISS III. After DNase treatment, whole-transcriptome libraries were prepared with the TruSeq RNA Access Library Prep Kit. TCR-region mapped reads per sample ranged from about 4 to 11 million with IR-seq versus only 85 to 1273 with RNA-seq. TCR repertoires obtained by targeted immune repertoire sequencing and by bulk whole-transcriptome sequencing performed on the same bone marrow samples were compared. One of the main goals was to work out a read-filtering strategy for immune repertoire data, in particular whether clonotypes backed by only a single read should be removed. General conclusions and limits of the study: Compared with RNA-seq, IR-seq captured clonotypes at much greater depth and more reliably, and a smaller IR-seq throughput was enough to identify most of the shared clonotypes. The correlation between IR-seq and RNA-seq shared clonotype proportions rose when single-read clonotypes were removed. Single-read clonotypes made up roughly 81% of clonotypes but around 3.8% of total reads in IR-seq, and around 73% of clonotypes and roughly 45% of reads in RNA-seq. The sorted CD138-negative fraction was composed of a mixed bone marrow immune population rather than of purified T cells.

Each patient had bone marrow sampled at the time of active disease. Ficoll-Hypaque density gradient centrifugation was used to isolate the bone marrow mononuclear cells. Myeloma plasma cells were removed and CD138-negative cells were collected by negative selection after labeling with CD138 magnetic microbeads on a MACS separator. Purity of the isolated cells was checked by flow cytometry on an Attune NxT using CD138 antibodies. TRIzol reagent was used to extract total RNA, which was then quantified with a NanoDrop spectrophotometer. Paired RNA-seq and IR-seq were performed on each patient's CD138-negative bone marrow sample. Measured from the cysteine to the phenylalanine, the CDR3 is 14 residues long. CDR3 DNA only is kept here, 42 bases in frame from base 1. V loses 7 bases, J loses 5 bases, and the germline ends lie 17 bases apart. According to the germline V gene (reference sequence), CDR1 reads MNHEY and CDR2 reads SMNVEV.

This clonotype was seen repeatedly, ten times or more. Its antigen remains undetermined. The sample holds no much larger clone one base away, and base qualities are not on file. TCR libraries were constructed from about 400 ng RNA using the Immunoverse kit, and molecular barcoded adaptors covering alpha/delta and beta/gamma chains were employed. TCR library preparation used the same RNA that went into transcriptome sequencing. An Illumina HiSeq 4000 with 2 x 150 cycles was used to sequence the TCR libraries. Processing in the source paper ran as follows. Using MiXCR, which included quality filtering and error correction, TCR reads were aligned to human V, D, J and C references and then assembled into CDR3 clonotypes. Clonotype counts and gene usage diversity were analyzed with the tcR package in R. Raw mapping reads were checked after the RNA-seq reads had been mapped by STAR aligner version 2.5.3a onto the human GRCh37 genome. To test the effect of sequencing depth on detected clonotypes, IR-seq fastq files were randomly downsampled using Seqtk 1.3. TCRdb ran its own pipeline on the public reads, namely fastp trimming at Q25 and MiXCR clone calling, and kept in-frame beta chains. Here each entry gathers all rows of one CDR3 protein and keeps the most common genes and DNA. TCRdb, not the original authors, processed these V and J calls. This sample has 130,000 or so distinct CDR3 sequences in its table, and about 12% of those were observed once. The ten biggest clones cover just under 8.5% of the sample.

Material: a population of CD138-negative cells sorted from bone marrow. Reading the label with the study, this specimen's cell subset or site is: bone marrow mononuclear cells depleted of CD138+ plasma/myeloma cells by negative magnetic selection. This clonotype originated in a donor at least 40 years old with multiple myeloma. The chain was built from TRBV27 and TRBJ1-1; TRBD1 is a weak D gene call, 5 bases matching. The CDR3 region has the sequence CASNSDVGGTEAFF. The DNA sequence is given as TGTGCCAGCAATTCCGACGTGGGGGGGACTGAAGCTTTCTTT.